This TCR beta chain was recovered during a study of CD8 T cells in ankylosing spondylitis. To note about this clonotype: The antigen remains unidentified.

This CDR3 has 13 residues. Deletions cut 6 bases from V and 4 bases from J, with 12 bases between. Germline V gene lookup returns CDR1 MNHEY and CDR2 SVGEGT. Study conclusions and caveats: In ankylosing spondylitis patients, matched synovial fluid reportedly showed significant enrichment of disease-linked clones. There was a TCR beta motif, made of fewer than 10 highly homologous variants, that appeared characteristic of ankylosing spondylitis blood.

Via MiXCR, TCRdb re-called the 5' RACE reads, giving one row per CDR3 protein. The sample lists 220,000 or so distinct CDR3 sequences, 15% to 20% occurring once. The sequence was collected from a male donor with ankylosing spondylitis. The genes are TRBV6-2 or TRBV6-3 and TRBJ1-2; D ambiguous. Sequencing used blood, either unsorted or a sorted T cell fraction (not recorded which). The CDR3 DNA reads TGTGCCAGCAGCACCGGGATCGCCTATGGCTACACCTTC. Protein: CASSTGIAYGYTF.